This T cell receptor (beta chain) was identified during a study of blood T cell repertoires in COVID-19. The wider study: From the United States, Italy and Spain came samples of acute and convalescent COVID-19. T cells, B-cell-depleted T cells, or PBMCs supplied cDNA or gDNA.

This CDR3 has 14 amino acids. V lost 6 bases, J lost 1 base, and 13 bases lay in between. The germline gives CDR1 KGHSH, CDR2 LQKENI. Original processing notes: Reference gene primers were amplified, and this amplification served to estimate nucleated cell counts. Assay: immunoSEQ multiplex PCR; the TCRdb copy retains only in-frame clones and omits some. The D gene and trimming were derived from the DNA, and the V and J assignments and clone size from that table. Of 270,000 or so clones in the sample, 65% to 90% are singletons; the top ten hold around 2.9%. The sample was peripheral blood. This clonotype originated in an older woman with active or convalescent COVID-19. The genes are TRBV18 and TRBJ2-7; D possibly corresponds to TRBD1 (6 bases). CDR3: CASSLEGGSYEQYF. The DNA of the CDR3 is TGTGCCAGCTCTCTCGAAGGGGGATCCTACGAGCAGTACTTC.